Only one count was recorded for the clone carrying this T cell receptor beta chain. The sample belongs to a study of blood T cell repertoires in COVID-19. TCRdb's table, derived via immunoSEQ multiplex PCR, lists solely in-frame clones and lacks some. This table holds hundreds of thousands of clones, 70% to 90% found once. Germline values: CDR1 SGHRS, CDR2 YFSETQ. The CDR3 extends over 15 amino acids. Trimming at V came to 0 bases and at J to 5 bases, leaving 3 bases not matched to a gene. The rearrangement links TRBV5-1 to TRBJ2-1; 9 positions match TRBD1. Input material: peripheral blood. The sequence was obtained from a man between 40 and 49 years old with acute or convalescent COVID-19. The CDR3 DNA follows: TGCGCCAGCAGCTTGGGCGGGACAGGGAACAATGAGCAGTTCTTC. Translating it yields CASSLGGTGNNEQFF.